This TCR beta chain was recovered during a study of cytomegalovirus exposure and HLA in healthy donors. In the study overall: From HLA-typed donors, an early data release held tens of millions of unique TCRs.

CDR1 is MNHEY and CDR2 is SVGAGI in the germline V gene. The CDR3 runs 14 residues. After removal of 6 bases from V and 7 bases from J, the junction contained 11 bases not matched to a gene. Both 60 Vbeta primers and 13 Jbeta primers went into the PCR. Repertoires were generated with immunoSEQ multiplex PCR, while TCRdb's copy carries only in-frame clones and drops some. The data hold 91,000 or so clones, with less than 85% observed a single time. Study-level results: Analyses of presence/absence relied on an assumption of roughly uniform sequencing depth across donors.

Regarding this clone: Its target is not known.

The receptor was derived from a man in his thirties or forties in good health and CMV-seropositive. The J gene is TRBJ2-7, the V gene TRBV6-5; TRBD2 aligns across 8 bases. The sample taken for sequencing was PBMCs. The CDR3 region has the DNA TGTGCCAGCAGACCTACACTAGCGGACGGGGAGCAGTACTTC. The encoded protein is CASRPTLADGEQYF.